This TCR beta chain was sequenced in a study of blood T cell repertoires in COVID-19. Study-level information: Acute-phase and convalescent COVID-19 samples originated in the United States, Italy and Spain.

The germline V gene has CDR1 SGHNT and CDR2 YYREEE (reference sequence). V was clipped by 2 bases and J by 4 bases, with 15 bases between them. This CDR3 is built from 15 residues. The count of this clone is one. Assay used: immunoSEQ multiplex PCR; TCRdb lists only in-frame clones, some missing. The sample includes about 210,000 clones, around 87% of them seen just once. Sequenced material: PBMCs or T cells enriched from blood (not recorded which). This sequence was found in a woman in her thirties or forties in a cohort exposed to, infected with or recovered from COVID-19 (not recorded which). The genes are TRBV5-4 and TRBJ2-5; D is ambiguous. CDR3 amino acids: CASSLAPPPRETQYF. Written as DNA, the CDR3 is TGTGCCAGCAGCTTAGCGCCACCGCCCCGAGAGACCCAGTACTTC.